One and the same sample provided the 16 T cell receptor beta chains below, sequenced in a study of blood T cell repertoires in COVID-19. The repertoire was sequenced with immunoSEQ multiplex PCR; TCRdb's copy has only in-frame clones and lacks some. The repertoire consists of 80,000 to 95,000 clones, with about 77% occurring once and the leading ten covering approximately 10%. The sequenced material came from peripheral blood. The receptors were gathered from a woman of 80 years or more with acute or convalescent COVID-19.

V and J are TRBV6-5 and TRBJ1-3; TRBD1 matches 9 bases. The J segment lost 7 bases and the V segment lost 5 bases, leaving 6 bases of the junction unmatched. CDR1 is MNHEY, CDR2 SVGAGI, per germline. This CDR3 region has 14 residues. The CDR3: CASSNDRGWNTIYF. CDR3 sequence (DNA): TGTGCCAGCAGTAACGACAGGGGGTGGAACACCATATATTTT.

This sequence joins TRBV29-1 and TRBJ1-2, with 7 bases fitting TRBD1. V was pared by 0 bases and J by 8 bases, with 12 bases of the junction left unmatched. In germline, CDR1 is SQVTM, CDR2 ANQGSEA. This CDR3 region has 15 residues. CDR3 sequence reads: CSVEDSSHQGEGYTF. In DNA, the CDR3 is TGCAGCGTTGAAGATTCGTCCCACCAGGGGGAGGGCTACACCTTC.

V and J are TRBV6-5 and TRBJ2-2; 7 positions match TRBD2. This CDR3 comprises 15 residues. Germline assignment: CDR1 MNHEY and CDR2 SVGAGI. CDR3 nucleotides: TGTGCAGCAGCCCGGGACTACAGGAACACCGGGGAGCTGTTTTTT. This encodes CAAARDYRNTGELFF.

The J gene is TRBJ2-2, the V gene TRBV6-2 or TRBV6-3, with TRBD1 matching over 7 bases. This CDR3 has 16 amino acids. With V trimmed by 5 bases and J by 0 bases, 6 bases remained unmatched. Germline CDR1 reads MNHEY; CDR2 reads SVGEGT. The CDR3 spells CASSKRQGSNTGELFF. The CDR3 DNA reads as TGTGCCAGCAGTAAAAGACAGGGATCGAACACCGGGGAGCTGTTTTTT.

In DNA, the CDR3 is TGTGCCAGCAGCCAAAATAGCGTCAATGAGCAGTTCTTC. Its protein product is CASSQNSVNEQFF. The V call is TRBV3-1 (or the pseudogene TRBV3-2), the J call TRBJ2-1; the D gene is possibly TRBD2 (5 bases). Deletions cut 2 bases from V and 6 bases from J, with 8 bases between. The V gene's germline CDR1 is LGHDT and CDR2 YNNKEL (reference sequence). The length of the CDR3 is 13 residues.

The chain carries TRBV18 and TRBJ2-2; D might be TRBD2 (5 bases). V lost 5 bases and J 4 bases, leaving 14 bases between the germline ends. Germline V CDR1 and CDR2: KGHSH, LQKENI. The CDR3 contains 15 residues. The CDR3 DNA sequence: TGTGCCAGCTCATCGAGGGTCCTGGGCACCGGGGAGCTGTTTTTT. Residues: CASSSRVLGTGELFF. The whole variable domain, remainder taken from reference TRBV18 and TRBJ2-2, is NAGVMQNPRHLVRRRGQEARLRCSPMKGHSHVYWYRQLPEEGLKFMVYLQKENIIDESGMPKERFSAEFPKEGPSILRIQQVVRGDSAAYFCASSSRVLGTGELFFGEGSRLTVL.

The CDR3 nucleotides are TGTGCCAGCAGCTTGCTCGGAGGGGAGGATGAGCAGTTCTTC. Its protein is CASSLLGGEDEQFF. The chain is built from TRBV5-6 and TRBJ2-1, with D maybe TRBD2 (6 bases). Germline V gene data show CDR1 as SGHDT and CDR2 as YYEEEE. V was cut by 1 base and J by 8 bases, with 13 bases left in between. The CDR3 consists of 14 residues.

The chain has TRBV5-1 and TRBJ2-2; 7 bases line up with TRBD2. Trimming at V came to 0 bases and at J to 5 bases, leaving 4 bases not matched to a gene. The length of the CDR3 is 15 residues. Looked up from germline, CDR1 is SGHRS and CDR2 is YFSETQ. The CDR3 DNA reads TGCGCCAGCAGCTTGGACGCGGGGGTTACCGGGGAGCTGTTTTTT. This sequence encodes CASSLDAGVTGELFF. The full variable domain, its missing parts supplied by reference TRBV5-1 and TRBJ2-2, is KAGVTQTPRYLIKTRGQQVTLSCSPISGHRSVSWYQQTPGQGLQFLFEYFSETQRNKGNFPGRFSGRQFSNSRSEMNVSTLELGDSALYLCASSLDAGVTGELFFGEGSRLTVL.

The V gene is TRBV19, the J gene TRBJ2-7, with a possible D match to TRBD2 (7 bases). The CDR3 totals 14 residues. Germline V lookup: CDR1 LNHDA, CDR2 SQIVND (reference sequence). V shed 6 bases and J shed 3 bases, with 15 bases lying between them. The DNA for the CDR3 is TGTGCCAGTAGGGGGGGGCTAGCGGTCTACGAGCAGTACTTC. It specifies CASRGGLAVYEQYF. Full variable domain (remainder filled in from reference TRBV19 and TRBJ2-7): DGGITQSPKYLFRKEGQNVTLSCEQNLNHDAMYWYRQDPGQGLRLIYYSQIVNDFQKGDIAEGYSVSREKKESFPLTVTSAQKNPTAFYLCASRGGLAVYEQYFGPGTRLTVT.

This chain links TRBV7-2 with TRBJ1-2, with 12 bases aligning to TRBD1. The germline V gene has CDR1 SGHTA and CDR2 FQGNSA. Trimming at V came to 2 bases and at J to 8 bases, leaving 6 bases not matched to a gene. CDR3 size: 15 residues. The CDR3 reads CASSLSGTGGNGYTF. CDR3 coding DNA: TGTGCCAGCAGCTTATCCGGGACAGGGGGCAACGGCTACACCTTC.

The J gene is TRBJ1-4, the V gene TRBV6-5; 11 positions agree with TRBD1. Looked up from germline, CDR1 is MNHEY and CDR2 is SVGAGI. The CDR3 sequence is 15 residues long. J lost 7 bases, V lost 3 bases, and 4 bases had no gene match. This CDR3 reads CASSYSGQGGEKLFF. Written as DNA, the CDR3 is TGTGCCAGCAGTTATTCGGGACAGGGGGGTGAAAAACTGTTTTTT.

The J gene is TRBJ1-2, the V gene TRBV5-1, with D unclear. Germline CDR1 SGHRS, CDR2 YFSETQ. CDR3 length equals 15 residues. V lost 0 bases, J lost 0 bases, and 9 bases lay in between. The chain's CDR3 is CASSLDSQANYGYTF. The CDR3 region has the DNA TGCGCCAGCAGCTTGGACAGTCAAGCTAACTATGGCTACACCTTC.

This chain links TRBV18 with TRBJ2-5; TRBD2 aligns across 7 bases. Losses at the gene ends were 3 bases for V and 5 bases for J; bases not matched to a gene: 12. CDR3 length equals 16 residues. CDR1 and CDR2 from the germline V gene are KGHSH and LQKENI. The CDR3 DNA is TGTGCCAGCTCACCCAGGGAAGCGGGAATAGGGGAGACCCAGTACTTC. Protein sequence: CASSPREAGIGETQYF.

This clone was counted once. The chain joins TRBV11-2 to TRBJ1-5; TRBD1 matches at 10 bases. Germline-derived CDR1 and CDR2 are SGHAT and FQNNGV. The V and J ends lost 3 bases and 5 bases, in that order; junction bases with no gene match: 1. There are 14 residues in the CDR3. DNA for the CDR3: TGTGCCAGCAGCTTCGGACAGGGGGATCAGCCCCAGCATTTT. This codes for CASSFGQGDQPQHF.

The CDR3 DNA sequence: TGCGCCAGCAGCCAAGCTAGGTTCGCATACGAGCAGTACTTC. It codes for CASSQARFAYEQYF. The chain recombines TRBV4-3 with TRBJ2-7, with D unresolved. The CDR3 loop spans 14 amino acids. Trimming took off 1 base at V and 4 bases at J, with 11 bases between the two ends. Germline loops: CDR1 LGHNA, CDR2 YSLEER.

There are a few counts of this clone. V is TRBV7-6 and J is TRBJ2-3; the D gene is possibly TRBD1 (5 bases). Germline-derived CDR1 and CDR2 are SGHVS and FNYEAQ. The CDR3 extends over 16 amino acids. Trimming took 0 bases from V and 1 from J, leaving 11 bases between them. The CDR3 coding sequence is TGTGCCAGCAGCTTAGCGCAGGGTACTGGCACAGATACGCAGTATTTT. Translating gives CASSLAQGTGTDTQYF.